The clone carrying this TCR beta chain was seen many times. Graves' hyperthyroidism was deemed stable absent ophthalmopathy progression within 18 months. The source of the PBMCs was 8 to 10 ml of fresh peripheral blood. This record comes from a study of T cells in Graves' hyperthyroidism and ophthalmopathy. What was amplified from RNA transcripts were TCR beta CDR3 regions. TCR CDR3 underwent first-round RT-PCR with the HTBI primer set. Using its own MiXCR run on the multiplex PCR reads, TCRdb lists one record per CDR3 protein. Of a few hundred thousand distinct CDR3 sequences in the sample, less than 20% were seen once. This clonotype was obtained from a woman aged 30 to 39 with Graves' hyperthyroidism. Sample: blood.

For the CDR3, the DNA is TGCAGTGCTAGAGATGGGGGGCTGGCAGATACGCAGTATTTT. Residues: CSARDGGLADTQYF. V usage is TRBV20-1 and J usage is TRBJ2-3, with D perhaps being TRBD1 or TRBD2 (6 bases each). CDR1 and CDR2 from the germline V gene are DFQATT and SNEGSKA (reference sequence). The CDR3 totals 14 residues. Deletions cut 0 bases from V and 4 bases from J, with 11 bases between.